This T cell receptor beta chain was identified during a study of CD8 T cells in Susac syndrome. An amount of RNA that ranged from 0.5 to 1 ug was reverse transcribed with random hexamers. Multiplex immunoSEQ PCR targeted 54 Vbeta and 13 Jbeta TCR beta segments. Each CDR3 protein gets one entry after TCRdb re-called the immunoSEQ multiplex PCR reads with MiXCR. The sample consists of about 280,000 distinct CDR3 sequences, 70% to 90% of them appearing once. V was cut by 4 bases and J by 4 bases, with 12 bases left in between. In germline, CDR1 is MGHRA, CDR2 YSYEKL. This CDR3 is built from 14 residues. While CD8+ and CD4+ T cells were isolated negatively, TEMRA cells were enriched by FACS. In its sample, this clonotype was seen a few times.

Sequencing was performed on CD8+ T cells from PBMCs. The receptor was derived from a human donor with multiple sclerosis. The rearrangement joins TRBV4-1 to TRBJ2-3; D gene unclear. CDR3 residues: CASSRDSRADTQYF. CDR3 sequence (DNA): TGCGCCAGCAGCCGAGACTCCCGTGCAGATACGCAGTATTTT.